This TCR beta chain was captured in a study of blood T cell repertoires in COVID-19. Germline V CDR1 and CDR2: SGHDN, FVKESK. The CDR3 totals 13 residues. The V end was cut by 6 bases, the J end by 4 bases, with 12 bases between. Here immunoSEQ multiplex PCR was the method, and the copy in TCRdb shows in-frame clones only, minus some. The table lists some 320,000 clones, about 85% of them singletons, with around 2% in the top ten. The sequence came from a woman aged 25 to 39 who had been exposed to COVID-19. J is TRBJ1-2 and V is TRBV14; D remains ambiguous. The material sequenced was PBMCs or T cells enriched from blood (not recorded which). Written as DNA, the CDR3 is TGTGCCAGCAGTCCTATCGGGGTCTATGGCTACACCTTC. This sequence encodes CASSPIGVYGYTF.